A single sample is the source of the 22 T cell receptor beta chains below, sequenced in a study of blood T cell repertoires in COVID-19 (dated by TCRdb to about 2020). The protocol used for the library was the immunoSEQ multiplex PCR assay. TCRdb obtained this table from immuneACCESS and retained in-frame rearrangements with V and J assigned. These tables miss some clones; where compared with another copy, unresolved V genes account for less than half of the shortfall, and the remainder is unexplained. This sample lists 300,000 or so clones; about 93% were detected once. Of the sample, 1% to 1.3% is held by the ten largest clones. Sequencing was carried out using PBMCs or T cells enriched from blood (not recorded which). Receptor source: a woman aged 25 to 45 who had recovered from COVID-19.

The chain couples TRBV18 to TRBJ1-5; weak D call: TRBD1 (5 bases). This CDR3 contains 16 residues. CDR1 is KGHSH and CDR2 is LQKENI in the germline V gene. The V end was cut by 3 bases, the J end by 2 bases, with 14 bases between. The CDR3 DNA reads TGTGCCAGCTCACCTGCGGGGGTACGCGGCAATCAGCCCCAGCATTTT. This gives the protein CASSPAGVRGNQPQHF.

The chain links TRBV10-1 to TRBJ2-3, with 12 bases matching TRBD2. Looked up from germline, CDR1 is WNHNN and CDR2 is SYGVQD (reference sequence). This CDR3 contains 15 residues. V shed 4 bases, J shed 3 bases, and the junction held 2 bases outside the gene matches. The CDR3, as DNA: TGCGCCAGCAGTGGGACTAGCGGGAATACAGATACGCAGTATTTT. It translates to CASSGTSGNTDTQYF.

The CDR3 sequence is CASSLFGQGNSYEQYF. The DNA for the CDR3 is TGTGCCAGCAGTTTATTCGGACAGGGGAACTCCTACGAGCAGTACTTC. The V call is TRBV27, the J call TRBJ2-7, with TRBD1 matching over 9 bases. The germline gives CDR1 MNHEY, CDR2 SMNVEV (reference sequence). With V trimmed by 1 base and J by 0 bases, 4 bases remained unmatched. The CDR3 has 16 residues.

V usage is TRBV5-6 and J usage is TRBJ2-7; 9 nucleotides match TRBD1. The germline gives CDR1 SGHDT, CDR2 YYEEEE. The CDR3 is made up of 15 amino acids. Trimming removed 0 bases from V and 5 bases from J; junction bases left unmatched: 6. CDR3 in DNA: TGTGCCAGCAGCTTGGTAGGGACAGGGTTACACGAGCAGTACTTC. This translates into CASSLVGTGLHEQYF.

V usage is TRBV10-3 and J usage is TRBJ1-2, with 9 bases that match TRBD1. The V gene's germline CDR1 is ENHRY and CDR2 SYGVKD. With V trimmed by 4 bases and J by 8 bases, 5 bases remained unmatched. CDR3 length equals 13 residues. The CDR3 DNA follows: TGTGCCATCAGTGGCCGGGACAGGGCGGGCTACACCTTC. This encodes CAISGRDRAGYTF.

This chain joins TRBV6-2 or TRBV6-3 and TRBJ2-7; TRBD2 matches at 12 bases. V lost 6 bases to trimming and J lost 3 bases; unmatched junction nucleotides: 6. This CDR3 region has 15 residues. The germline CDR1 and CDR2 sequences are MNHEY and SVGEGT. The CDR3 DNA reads TGTGCCAGCAGCAAGCGACTAGCGGGAGACTACGAGCAGTACTTC. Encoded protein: CASSKRLAGDYEQYF.

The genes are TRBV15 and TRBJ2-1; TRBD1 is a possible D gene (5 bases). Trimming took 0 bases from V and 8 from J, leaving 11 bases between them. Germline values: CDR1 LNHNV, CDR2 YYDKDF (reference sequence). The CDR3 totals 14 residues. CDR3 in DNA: TGTGCCACCAGCAGAGATCGGGTAGGGGATGAGCAGTTCTTC. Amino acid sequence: CATSRDRVGDEQFF.

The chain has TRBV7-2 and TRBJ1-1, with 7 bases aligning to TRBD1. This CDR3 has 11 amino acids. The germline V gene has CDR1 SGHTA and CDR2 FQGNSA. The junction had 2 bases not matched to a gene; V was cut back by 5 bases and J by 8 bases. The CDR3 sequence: CASSQGVEAFF. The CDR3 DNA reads TGTGCCAGCAGCCAGGGGGTAGAAGCTTTCTTT.

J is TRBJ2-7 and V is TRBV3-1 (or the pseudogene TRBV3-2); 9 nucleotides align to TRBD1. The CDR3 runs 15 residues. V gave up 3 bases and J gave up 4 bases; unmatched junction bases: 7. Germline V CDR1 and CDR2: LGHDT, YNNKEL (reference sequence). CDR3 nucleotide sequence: TGTGCCAGCAGCCACCCCGGGGACAGGGCTTACGAGCAGTACTTC. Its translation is CASSHPGDRAYEQYF.

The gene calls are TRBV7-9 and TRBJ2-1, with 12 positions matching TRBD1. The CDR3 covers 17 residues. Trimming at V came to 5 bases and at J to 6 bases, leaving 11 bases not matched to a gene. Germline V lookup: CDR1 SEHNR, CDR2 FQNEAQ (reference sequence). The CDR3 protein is CASSPVGTGGAANEQFF. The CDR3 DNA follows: TGTGCCAGCAGCCCTGTCGGGACAGGGGGCGCGGCCAATGAGCAGTTCTTC.

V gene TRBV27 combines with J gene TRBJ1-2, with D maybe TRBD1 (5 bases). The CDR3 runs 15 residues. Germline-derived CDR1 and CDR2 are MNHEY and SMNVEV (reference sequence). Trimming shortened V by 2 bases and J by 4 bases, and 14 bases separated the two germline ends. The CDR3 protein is CASSLGSQGRYGYTF. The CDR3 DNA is TGTGCCAGCAGTTTAGGGTCTCAGGGTCGCTATGGCTACACCTTC.

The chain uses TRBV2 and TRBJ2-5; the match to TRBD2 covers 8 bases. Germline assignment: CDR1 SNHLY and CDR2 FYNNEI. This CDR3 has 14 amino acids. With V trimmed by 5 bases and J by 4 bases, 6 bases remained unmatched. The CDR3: CASSRSGGRETQYF. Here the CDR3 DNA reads TGTGCCAGCAGTCGCAGCGGGGGACGAGAGACCCAGTACTTC.

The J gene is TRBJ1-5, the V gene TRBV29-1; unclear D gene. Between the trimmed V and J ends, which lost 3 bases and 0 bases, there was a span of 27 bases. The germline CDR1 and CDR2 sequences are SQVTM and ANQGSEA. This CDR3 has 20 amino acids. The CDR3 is CSVDSSPASGSGSSNQPQHF. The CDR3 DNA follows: TGCAGCGTTGACTCAAGCCCGGCCTCGGGGTCGGGGAGTAGCAATCAGCCCCAGCATTTT.

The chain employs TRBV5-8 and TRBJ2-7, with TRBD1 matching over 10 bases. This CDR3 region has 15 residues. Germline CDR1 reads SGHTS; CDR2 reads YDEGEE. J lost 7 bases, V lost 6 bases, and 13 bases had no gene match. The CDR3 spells CASTPRGQGIYEQYF. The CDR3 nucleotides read TGTGCCAGCACCCCCCGGGGACAGGGGATTTATGAGCAGTACTTC.

Here the CDR3 DNA reads TGTGCCAGCAGCCCGACTAGCGGGAGGCCCGCCCATACGCAGTATTTT. Residues: CASSPTSGRPAHTQYF. The V call is TRBV7-6, the J call TRBJ2-3; 13 positions match TRBD2. The germline gives CDR1 SGHVS, CDR2 FNYEAQ. The V segment lost 5 bases and the J segment 7 bases; nucleotides outside the gene matches: 9. CDR3 length: 16 residues. The full variable domain, in which reference TRBV7-6 and TRBJ2-3 provide the parts outside the CDR3, is GAGVSQSPRYKVTKRGQDVALRCDPISGHVSLYWYRQALGQGPEFLTYFNYEAQQDKSGLPNDRFSAERPEGSISTLTIQRTEQRDSAMYRCASSPTSGRPAHTQYFGPGTRLTVL.

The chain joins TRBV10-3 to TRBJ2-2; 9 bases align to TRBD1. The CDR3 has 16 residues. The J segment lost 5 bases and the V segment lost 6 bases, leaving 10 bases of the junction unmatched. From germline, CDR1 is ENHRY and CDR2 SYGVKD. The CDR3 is CAISETGGAGTGELFF. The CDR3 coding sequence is TGTGCCATCAGCGAAACAGGGGGCGCGGGTACCGGGGAGCTGTTTTTT.

The CDR3 DNA reads TGCAGCGTTGAGCGGGGCGGGACAGGCGTTGGGGAGCAGTTCTTC. Protein product: CSVERGGTGVGEQFF. V usage is TRBV29-1 and J usage is TRBJ2-1; 8 bases align to TRBD1. The V gene's germline CDR1 is SQVTM and CDR2 ANQGSEA. The CDR3 extends over 15 amino acids. V lost 3 bases, J lost 10 bases, and 14 bases stayed unmatched.

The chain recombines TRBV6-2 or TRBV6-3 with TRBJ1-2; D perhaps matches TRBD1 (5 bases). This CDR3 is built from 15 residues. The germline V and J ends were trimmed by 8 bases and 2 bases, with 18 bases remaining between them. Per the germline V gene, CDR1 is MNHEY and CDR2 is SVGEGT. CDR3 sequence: CASCLSGVPNYGYTF. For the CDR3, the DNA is TGTGCCAGCTGTTTGTCGGGGGTCCCCAACTATGGCTACACCTTC.

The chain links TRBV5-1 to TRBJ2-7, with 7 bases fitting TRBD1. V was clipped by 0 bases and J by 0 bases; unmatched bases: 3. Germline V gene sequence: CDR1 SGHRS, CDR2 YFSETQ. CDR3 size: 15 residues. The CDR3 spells CASSLDAGGSYEQYF. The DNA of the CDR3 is TGCGCCAGCAGCTTGGATGCAGGGGGCTCCTACGAGCAGTACTTC.

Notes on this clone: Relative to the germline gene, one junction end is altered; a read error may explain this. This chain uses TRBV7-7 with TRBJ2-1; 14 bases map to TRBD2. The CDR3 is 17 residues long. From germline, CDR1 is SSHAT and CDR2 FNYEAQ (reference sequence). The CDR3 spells CASSLGLAGGSYNEQFF. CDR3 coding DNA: TGTGCTAGCAGCTTAGGACTAGCGGGAGGCTCCTACAATGAGCAGTTCTTC.

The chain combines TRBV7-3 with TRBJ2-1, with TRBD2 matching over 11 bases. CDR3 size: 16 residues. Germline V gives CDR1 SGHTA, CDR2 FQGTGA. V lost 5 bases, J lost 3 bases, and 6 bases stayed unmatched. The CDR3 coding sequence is TGTGCCAGCAGCAAGACTAGCGGGGCCGGCTACAATGAGCAGTTCTTC. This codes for CASSKTSGAGYNEQFF.

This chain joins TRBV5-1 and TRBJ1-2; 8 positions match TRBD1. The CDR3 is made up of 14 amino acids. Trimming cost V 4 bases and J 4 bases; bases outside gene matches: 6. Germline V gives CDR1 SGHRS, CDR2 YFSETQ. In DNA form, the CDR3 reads TGCGCCAGCAGCGAGGGACAGGACGCCTATGGCTACACCTTC. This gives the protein CASSEGQDAYGYTF.